The clone carrying this T cell receptor beta chain has just a few counts. Its specificity is not known. Germline lookup yields CDR1 DFQATT and CDR2 SNEGSKA (reference sequence). Losses at the gene ends were 3 bases for V and 9 bases for J; bases not matched to a gene: 9. This CDR3 has 15 residues. This entry belongs to a study of blood T cells in healthy people across ages. The authors ran a second PCR of roughly 6 to 12 cycles using a sample-barcoded 5' primer and a J-beta primer mix. TCRdb re-called the 5' RACE reads through MiXCR, storing one row per CDR3 protein. Of over 950,000 distinct CDR3 sequences listed, 51% are singletons. Notes on the study in general: Across the age range, TCR beta diversity per million T cells fell in a roughly linear way.

Material: blood. This receptor was identified in a woman aged 55-69 years in good health. This chain uses TRBV20-1 with TRBJ2-1; 12 nucleotides align to TRBD2. The CDR3 sequence: CSASPTSGSIGEQFF. As DNA, the CDR3 is TGCAGTGCTAGTCCGACTAGCGGGAGTATCGGTGAGCAGTTCTTC.